This TCR beta chain was captured in a study of T cell changes during pregnancy in multiple sclerosis. Clones were sequenced by immunoSEQ multiplex PCR, and TCRdb holds only the in-frame ones, with some missing. The table lists 65,000 to 90,000 clones, around 90% of them singletons. This sequence originates from a female donor in good health, serving as a control in a pregnancy study. Some clones in this sample may be carry-over from other donors' samples. This specimen consisted of PBMCs, obtained in the first trimester of pregnancy.

The CDR3 region is CASSVEVWGDRNEQFF. The DNA for the CDR3 is TGTGCCAGCAGCGTAGAGGTCTGGGGGGACAGGAATGAGCAGTTCTTC. This rearrangement joins TRBV9 to TRBJ2-1; TRBD1 agrees at 8 bases. Trimming took 0 bases from V and 7 from J; bases not matched to a gene: 9. The CDR3 length is 16 residues. Germline-derived CDR1 and CDR2 are SGDLS and YYNGEE.